The next 8 T cell receptor beta chains were all read from a single sample in a study of shared clonotypes between healthy human individuals. Profiling relied on immunoSEQ multiplex PCR, and the TCRdb table lists in-frame clones only, not all of them. The data contain over a million clones, 95% to 99% of them singletons. The sequenced sample was naive CD4+ T cells sorted from blood. Specified subset: CD45RA+ positively selected. The receptors were sampled from a man aged 25 to 40 in good health.

The chain employs TRBV10-2 and TRBJ2-1, with 8 bases lining up with TRBD1. Unmatched junction bases numbered 10, after V lost 3 bases and J lost 9 bases. CDR1 and CDR2 from the germline V gene are WSHSY and SAAADI. The CDR3 extends over 15 amino acids. CDR3 in amino acids: CASSDWTGKGREQFF. The CDR3, as DNA: TGCGCCAGCAGTGACTGGACAGGGAAGGGGCGTGAGCAGTTCTTC.

The rearrangement uses TRBV6-5 and TRBJ2-5; a possible D gene is TRBD2 (5 bases). In germline, CDR1 is MNHEY, CDR2 SVGAGI. The CDR3 runs 15 residues. Trimming pared 6 bases from V and 7 bases from J, leaving 21 bases between. For the CDR3, the DNA is TGTGCCAGCAGCCAGAATATACTAGTCCTCGGGACCCAGTACTTC. Translating it yields CASSQNILVLGTQYF.

The gene calls are TRBV7-2 and TRBJ2-5, with D unresolved. This CDR3 contains 14 residues. The V and J ends lost 3 bases and 0 bases respectively, with 8 bases between them. From germline, CDR1 is SGHTA and CDR2 FQGNSA. The CDR3 loop is CASSFKRYQETQYF. The CDR3, as DNA: TGTGCCAGCAGCTTCAAACGGTACCAAGAGACCCAGTACTTC. The full variable domain, rest sourced from reference TRBV7-2 and TRBJ2-5, is GAGVSQSPSNKVTEKGKDVELRCDPISGHTALYWYRQSLGQGLEFLIYFQGNSAPDKSGLPSDRFSAERTGGSVSTLTIQRTQQEDSAVYLCASSFKRYQETQYFGPGTRLLVL.

The gene calls are TRBV19 and TRBJ2-1; 8 bases fit TRBD2. The CDR3 covers 17 residues. The germline V gene encodes CDR1 LNHDA and CDR2 SQIVND (reference sequence). J lost 8 bases, V lost 7 bases, and 19 bases had no gene match. The DNA of the CDR3 is TGTGCCAGTATGGGGAGAGGGGCCAGCGGGGGAAGGCATGAGCAGTTCTTC. Protein product: CASMGRGASGGRHEQFF.

The chain links TRBV18 to TRBJ2-1, with D unclear. CDR3 length: 14 residues. Germline V gene sequence: CDR1 KGHSH, CDR2 LQKENI. The V and J ends lost 3 bases and 12 bases respectively, with 18 bases between them. CDR3 sequence (DNA): TGTGCCAGCTCACCCCTCGGGTCCCACGGCTGGCAGTTCTTC. Translation: CASSPLGSHGWQFF.

This chain joins TRBV28 and TRBJ2-7, with D perhaps matching TRBD1 or TRBD2 (5 bases each). The V and J ends lost 6 bases and 4 bases respectively, with 19 bases between them. The CDR3 loop spans 15 amino acids. Germline V CDR1 and CDR2: MDHEN, SYDVKM. The CDR3 DNA reads as TGTGCCAGCAGACTGAGTGGGGGATCGACATACGAGCAGTACTTC. This encodes CASRLSGGSTYEQYF.

This sequence joins TRBV10-3 and TRBJ2-6, with a weak D call TRBD2 (5 bases). The CDR3 runs 16 residues. CDR1 is ENHRY, CDR2 SYGVKD, per germline. V was clipped by 1 base and J by 0 bases, with 7 bases between them. CDR3 protein: CAISELGDSGANVLTF. CDR3 sequence (DNA): TGTGCCATCAGTGAGTTGGGAGACTCTGGGGCCAACGTCCTGACTTTC.

V is TRBV7-2 and J is TRBJ2-1, with 11 bases that match TRBD2. V trimming: 3 bases; J trimming: 2 bases; junction bases outside the gene matches: 6. CDR3 length: 17 residues. Per germline, CDR1 SGHTA and CDR2 FQGNSA. In DNA form, the CDR3 reads TGTGCCAGCAGCTTTGTTGGGACTAGCGGAACCTACAATGAGCAGTTCTTC. Translated, it gives CASSFVGTSGTYNEQFF.